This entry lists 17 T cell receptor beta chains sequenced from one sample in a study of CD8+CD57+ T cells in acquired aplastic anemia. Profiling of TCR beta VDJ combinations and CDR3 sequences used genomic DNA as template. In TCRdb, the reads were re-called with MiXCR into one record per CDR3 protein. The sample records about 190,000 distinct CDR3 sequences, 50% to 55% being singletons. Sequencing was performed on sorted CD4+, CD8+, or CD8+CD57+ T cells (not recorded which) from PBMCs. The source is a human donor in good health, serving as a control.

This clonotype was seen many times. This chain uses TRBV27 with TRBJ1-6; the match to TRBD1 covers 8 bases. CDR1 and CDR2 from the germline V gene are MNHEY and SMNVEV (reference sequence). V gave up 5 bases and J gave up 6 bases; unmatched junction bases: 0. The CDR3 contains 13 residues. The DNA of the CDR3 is TGTGCCAGCAGTGGACAGGGTAATTCACCCCTCCACTTT. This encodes CASSGQGNSPLHF.

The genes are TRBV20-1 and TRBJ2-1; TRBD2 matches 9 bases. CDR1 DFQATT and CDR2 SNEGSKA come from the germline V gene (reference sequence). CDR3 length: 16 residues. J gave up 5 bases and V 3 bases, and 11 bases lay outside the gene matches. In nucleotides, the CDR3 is TGCAGTGCTAGCCTAAGTCCTAGCGGGGACCACAATGAGCAGTTCTTC. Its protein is CSASLSPSGDHNEQFF.

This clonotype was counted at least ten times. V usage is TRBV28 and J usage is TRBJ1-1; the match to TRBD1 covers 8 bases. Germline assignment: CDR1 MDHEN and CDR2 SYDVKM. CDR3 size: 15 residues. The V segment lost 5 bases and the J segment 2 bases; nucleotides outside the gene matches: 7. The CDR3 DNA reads TGTGCCAGCAGTGGTCACAGGGGGGGTAACACTGAAGCTTTCTTT. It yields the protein CASSGHRGGNTEAFF.

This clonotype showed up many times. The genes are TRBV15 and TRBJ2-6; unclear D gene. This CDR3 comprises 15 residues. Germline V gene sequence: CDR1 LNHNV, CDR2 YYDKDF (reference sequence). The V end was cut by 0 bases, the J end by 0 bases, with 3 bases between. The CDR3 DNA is TGTGCCACCAGCAGAGACTACTCTGGGGCCAACGTCCTGACTTTC. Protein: CATSRDYSGANVLTF.

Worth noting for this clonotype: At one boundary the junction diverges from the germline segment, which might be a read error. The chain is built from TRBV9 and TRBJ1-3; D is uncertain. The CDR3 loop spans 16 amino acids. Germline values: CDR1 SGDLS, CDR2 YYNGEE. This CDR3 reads CASSPRQAKNGDTIYF. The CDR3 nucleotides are TGTGCCAGCAGCCCCCGGCAGGCTAAGAATGGAGACACCATATATTTT.

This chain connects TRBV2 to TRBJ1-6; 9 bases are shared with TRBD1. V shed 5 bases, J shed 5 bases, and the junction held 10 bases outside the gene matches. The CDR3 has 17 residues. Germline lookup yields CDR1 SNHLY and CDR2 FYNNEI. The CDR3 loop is CASSKGDGTGHNSPLHF. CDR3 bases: TGTGCCAGCAGTAAAGGAGACGGGACAGGGCATAATTCACCCCTCCACTTT.

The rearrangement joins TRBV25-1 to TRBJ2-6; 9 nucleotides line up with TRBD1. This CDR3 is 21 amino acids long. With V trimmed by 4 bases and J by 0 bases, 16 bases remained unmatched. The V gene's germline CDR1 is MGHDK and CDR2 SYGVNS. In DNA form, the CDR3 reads TGTGCCAGCAGTGGCACCTCCCCCGGGACAGGGCCTTCCTCTGGGGCCAACGTCCTGACTTTC. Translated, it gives CASSGTSPGTGPSSGANVLTF.

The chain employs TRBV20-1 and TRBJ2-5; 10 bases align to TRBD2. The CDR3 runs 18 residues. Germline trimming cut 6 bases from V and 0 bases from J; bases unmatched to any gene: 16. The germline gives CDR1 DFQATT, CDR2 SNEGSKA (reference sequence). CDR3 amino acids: CSAPHRASGSQYQETQYF. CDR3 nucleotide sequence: TGCAGTGCCCCCCACCGGGCTAGCGGGAGTCAGTACCAAGAGACCCAGTACTTC.

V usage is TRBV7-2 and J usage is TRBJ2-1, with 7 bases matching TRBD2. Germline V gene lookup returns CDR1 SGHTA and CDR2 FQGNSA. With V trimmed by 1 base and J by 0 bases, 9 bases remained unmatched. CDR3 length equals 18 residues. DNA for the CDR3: TGTGCCAGCAGCTTAGGTGGTGTGGGACTACCCTCCTACAATGAGCAGTTCTTC. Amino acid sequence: CASSLGGVGLPSYNEQFF.

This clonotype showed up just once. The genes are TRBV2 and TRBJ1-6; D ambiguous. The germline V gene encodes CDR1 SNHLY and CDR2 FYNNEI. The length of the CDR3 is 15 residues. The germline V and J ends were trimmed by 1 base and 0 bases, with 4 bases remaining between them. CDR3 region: CASSEEGSYNSPLHF. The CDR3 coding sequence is TGTGCCAGCAGTGAAGAAGGCTCCTATAATTCACCCCTCCACTTT.

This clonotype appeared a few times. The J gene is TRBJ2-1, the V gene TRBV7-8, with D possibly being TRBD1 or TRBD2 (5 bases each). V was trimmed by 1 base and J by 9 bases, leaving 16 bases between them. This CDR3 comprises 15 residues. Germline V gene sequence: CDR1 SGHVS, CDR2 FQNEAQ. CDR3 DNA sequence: TGTGCCAGCAGCTTAGTGGCAGGGACCGCTTTTGAGCAGTTCTTC. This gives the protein CASSLVAGTAFEQFF. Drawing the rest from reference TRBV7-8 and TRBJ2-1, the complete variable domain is GAGVSQSPRYKVAKRGQDVALRCDPISGHVSLFWYQQALGQGPEFLTYFQNEAQLDKSGLPSDRFFAERPEGSVSTLKIQRTQQEDSAVYLCASSLVAGTAFEQFFGPGTRLTVL.

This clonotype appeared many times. Here the CDR3 reads CASSEPGQGGGNEQYF. The CDR3 DNA reads TGTGCCAGCAGTGAACCGGGACAGGGAGGCGGAAACGAGCAGTACTTC. The chain employs TRBV28 and TRBJ2-7, with 9 bases fitting TRBD1. The junction had 13 bases not matched to a gene; V was cut back by 5 bases and J by 5 bases. The CDR3 spans 16 residues. Germline CDR1 reads MDHEN; CDR2 reads SYDVKM.

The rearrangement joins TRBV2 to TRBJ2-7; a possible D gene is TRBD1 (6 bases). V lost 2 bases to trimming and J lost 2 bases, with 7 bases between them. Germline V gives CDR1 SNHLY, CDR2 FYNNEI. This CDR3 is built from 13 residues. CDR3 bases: TGTGCCAGCAGTGAAAAGGGGGCCTACGAGCAGTACTTC. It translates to CASSEKGAYEQYF.

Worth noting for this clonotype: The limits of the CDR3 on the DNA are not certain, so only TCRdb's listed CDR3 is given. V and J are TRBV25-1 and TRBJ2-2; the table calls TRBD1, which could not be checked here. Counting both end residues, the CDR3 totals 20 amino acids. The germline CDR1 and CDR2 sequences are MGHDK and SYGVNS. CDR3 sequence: CASSESVRGYNEQFFGELFF.

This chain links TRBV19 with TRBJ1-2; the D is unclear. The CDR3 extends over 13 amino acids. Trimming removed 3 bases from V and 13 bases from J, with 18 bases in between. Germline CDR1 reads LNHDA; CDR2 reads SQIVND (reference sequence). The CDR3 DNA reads TGTGCCAGTAGTATGTGGGGAGTCCGGAGTCGCACCTTC. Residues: CASSMWGVRSRTF.

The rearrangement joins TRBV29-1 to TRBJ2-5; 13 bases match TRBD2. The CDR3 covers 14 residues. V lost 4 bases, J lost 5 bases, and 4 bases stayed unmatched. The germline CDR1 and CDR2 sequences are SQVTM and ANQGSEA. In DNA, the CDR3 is TGCAGCGTTGGGACTAGCGGGGGAAGGGAGACCCAGTACTTC. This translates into CSVGTSGGRETQYF.

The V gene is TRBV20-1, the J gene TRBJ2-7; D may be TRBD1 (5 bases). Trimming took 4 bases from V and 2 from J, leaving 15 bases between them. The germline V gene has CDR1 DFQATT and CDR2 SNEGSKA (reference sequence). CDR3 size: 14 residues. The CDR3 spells CSAIRLRGTYEQYF. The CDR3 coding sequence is TGCAGTGCTATCAGGCTTAGGGGCACCTACGAGCAGTACTTC.